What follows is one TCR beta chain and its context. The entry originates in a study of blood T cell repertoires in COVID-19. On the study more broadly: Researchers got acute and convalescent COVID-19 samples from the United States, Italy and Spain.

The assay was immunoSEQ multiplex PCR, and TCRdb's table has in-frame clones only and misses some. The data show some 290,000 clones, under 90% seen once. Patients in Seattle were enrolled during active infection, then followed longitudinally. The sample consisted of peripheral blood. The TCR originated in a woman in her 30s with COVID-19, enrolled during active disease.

The CDR3 DNA reads as TGTGCCAGCAGCTATCGACTAGCGGGTAGCACAGATACGCAGTATTTT. It yields the protein CASSYRLAGSTDTQYF. V usage is TRBV5-6 and J usage is TRBJ2-3; TRBD2 aligns across 10 bases. This CDR3 region has 16 residues. Trimming cost V 3 bases and J 0 bases; bases outside gene matches: 4. Germline V gene data show CDR1 as SGHDT and CDR2 as YYEEEE.